These T cell receptor beta chains were read from a single sample in a study of OX40 agonist ivuxolimab in advanced cancers. This table comes from immunoSEQ multiplex PCR, and its TCRdb copy is limited to in-frame clones, with some not included. The table includes tens of thousands of clones, 70% to 85% detected once. The sequenced sample was CD4+ or CD8+ T cells sorted from blood, obtained in a trial of the OX40 agonist ivuxolimab. These receptors all stem from an adult with an advanced solid tumor such as melanoma, head and neck, liver or kidney cancer. The CDR3 runs from the conserved cysteine through the conserved F or W. The order of the fields is V gene, J gene, CDR3 length, clone size, D gene, CDR3 protein, CDR3 DNA. The D gene is left open where the match is weak. Clone size is given for some rows only: seen once, a few or many times, or a class if the clone is expanded.

TRBV9	TRBJ2-2	15	NA	NA	CASSVSWQNTGELFF	TGTGCCAGCAGCGTAAGTTGGCAGAACACCGGGGAGCTGTTTTTT
TRBV6-5	TRBJ1-1	14	NA	TRBD1	CASSRQGMNAEAFF	TGTGCCAGCAGTCGACAGGGGATGAACGCTGAAGCTTTCTTT
TRBV15	TRBJ2-2	14	once	NA	CATSRADTTGELFF	TGTGCCACCAGCAGAGCCGATACAACCGGGGAGCTGTTTTTT
TRBV6-1	TRBJ1-5	15	NA	TRBD1	CASKDTGTENQPQHF	TGTGCCAGCAAAGATACCGGGACAGAAAATCAGCCCCAGCATTTT
TRBV7-2	TRBJ2-1	15	NA	NA	CASSPQGRGLNEQFF	TGTGCCAGCAGCCCCCAGGGCAGGGGCCTGAATGAGCAGTTCTTC
TRBV28	TRBJ2-1	16	NA	NA	CASRGRGPYSYNEQFF	TGTGCCAGCAGAGGGAGAGGGCCCTACTCCTACAATGAGCAGTTCTTC
TRBV5-1	TRBJ2-6	18	NA	NA	CASSPRRGSVSGANVLTF	TGCGCCAGCAGCCCTAGGAGGGGGTCGGTCAGTGGGGCCAACGTCCTGACTTTC
TRBV6-5	TRBJ1-3	15	many	NA	CASSPYPYSGNTIYF	TGTGCCAGCAGTCCATATCCCTACTCTGGAAACACCATATATTTT
TRBV7-6	TRBJ2-7	15	NA	NA	CASSLGAGRVHEQYF	TGTGCCAGCAGCTTAGGCGCAGGTCGGGTCCACGAGCAGTACTTC
TRBV7-6	TRBJ2-7	16	NA	TRBD1	CASSLSPGQGANEQYF	TGTGCCAGCAGCTTAAGCCCCGGACAGGGGGCAAACGAGCAGTACTTC